The clone carrying this T cell receptor (beta chain) appeared once. Its antigen is unidentified. The entry originates in a study of response to subunit inactivated influenza vaccine. The study, taken as a whole, reports: Authors suggested that a seasonal influenza vaccination recruits few new T cells each time.

After removal of 0 bases from V and 6 bases from J, the junction contained 11 bases not matched to a gene. Germline V gene lookup returns CDR1 SGHDT and CDR2 YYEEEE. The CDR3 consists of 16 residues. TCRdb re-analysed the RT-PCR reads in MiXCR, keeping a single row per CDR3 protein. This sample has 500,000 or so distinct CDR3 sequences, with 15% to 20% found just once. The TCR comes from a man in his fifties or sixties who received an inactivated influenza vaccine. The specimen comprised CD4+ T cells sorted from PBMCs, sampled less than 30 months after vaccination. The chain has TRBV5-6 and TRBJ1-2; TRBD1 matches at 7 bases. The CDR3 coding sequence is TGTGCCAGCAGCTTGGGGACAGGCCTTTATTCGGATGGCTACACCTTC. This codes for CASSLGTGLYSDGYTF.